The sequence of this TCR beta chain was determined in a study of T-cell reconstitution after alpha-beta-depleted transplantation in children. General observations from the study: After one year, T-cell counts and TCRbeta diversity mostly came from new T cells. In patients about two months after transplant, alpha-beta T cells reportedly arose from several hundred expanded graft clones.

This clonotype has just a few counts. Its antigen remains unidentified. Unique molecular identifiers were built into the TCRbeta library. Via MiXCR, TCRdb re-called the PCR reads, giving one row per CDR3 protein. The sample contains approximately 220,000 distinct CDR3 sequences, approximately 15% of which appear only once. This CDR3 is built from 17 residues. Trimming took off 3 bases at V and 1 base at J, with 13 bases between the two ends. The specimen comprised PBMCs, mostly from graft donor cells, sampled 360 days after TCRalphabeta/CD19-depleted stem cell transplant. The receptor was isolated from a male patient aged 2 to 9 who had a stem cell transplant for acute lymphoblastic leukemia, so the T cells may come from the graft donor. V usage is TRBV12-3 or TRBV12-4 and J usage is TRBJ2-6; D is ambiguous. CDR3 loop: CASSFLPGVSGANVLTF. The CDR3 DNA reads as TGTGCCAGCAGTTTTTTACCAGGAGTTTCTGGGGCCAACGTCCTGACTTTC.